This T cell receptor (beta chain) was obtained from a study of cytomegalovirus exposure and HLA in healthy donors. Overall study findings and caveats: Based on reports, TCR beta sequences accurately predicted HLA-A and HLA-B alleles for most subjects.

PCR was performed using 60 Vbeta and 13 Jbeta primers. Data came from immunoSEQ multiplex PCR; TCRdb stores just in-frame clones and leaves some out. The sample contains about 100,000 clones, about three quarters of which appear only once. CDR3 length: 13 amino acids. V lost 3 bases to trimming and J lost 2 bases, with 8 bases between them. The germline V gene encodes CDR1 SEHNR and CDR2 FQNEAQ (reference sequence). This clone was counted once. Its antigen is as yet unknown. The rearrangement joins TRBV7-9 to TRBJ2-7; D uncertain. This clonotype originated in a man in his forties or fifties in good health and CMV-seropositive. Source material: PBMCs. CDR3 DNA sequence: TGTGCCAGCAGCTTGAACGGTCCCTACGAGCAGTACTTC. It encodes CASSLNGPYEQYF.